One TCR beta chain is described in this entry. These data are taken from a study of blood T cell repertoires in COVID-19. Study-level information: The cDNA or gDNA used as material had been derived from T cells, B-cell-depleted T cells, or PBMCs.

There are 14 residues in the CDR3. Germline values: CDR1 SGHKS, CDR2 YYEKEE (reference sequence). V was pared by 2 bases and J by 0 bases, with 7 bases between. The method was immunoSEQ multiplex PCR; TCRdb's version includes in-frame clones alone and lacks a portion of them. The table has 180,000 or so clones, over 75% seen once. Cohorts were assigned according to the clinical history that participants reported. Recovered participants had two consecutive negative NP/OP PCR tests, healthcare professional clearance, or symptom resolution. The rearrangement uses TRBV5-5 and TRBJ2-3; no reliable D call. The source is a man aged 45-60 years who had recovered from COVID-19. The sequenced material came from PBMCs or T cells enriched from blood (not recorded which). CDR3 nucleotides: TGTGCCAGCAGCTTTTTACATAGCACAGATACGCAGTATTTT. Amino acid sequence: CASSFLHSTDTQYF.